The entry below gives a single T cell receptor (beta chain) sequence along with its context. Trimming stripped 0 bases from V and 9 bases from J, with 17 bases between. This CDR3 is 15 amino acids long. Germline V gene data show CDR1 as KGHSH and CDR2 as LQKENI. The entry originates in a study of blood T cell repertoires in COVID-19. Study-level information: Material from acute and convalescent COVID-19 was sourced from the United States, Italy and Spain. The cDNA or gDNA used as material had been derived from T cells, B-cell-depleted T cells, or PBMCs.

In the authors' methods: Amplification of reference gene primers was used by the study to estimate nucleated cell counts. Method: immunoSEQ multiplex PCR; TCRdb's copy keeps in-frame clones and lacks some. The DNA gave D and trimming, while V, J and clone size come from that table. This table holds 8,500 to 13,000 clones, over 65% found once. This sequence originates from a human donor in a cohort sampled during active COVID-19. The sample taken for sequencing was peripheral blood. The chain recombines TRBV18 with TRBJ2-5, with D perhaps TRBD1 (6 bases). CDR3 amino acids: CASSPPSQGQMSQYF. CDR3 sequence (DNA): TGTGCCAGCTCACCACCGAGTCAGGGGCAGATGTCCCAGTACTTC.